This T cell receptor (beta chain) was identified in a study of shared clonotypes between healthy human individuals. Several immunoSEQ plates received, in even portions, the genomic DNA of each subset. Measured with immunoSEQ multiplex PCR; TCRdb has only the in-frame clones, and not every one. Of about 2 million clones listed, over 85% are singletons. The naive CD8 population came from CD45RO-negative cells selected for CCR7, without terminally differentiated effector memory CD45RA+ cells. The sequencing input was naive CD8+ T cells sorted from blood. The sequence was collected from a young man in good health.

In DNA, the CDR3 is TGTGCCAGTAGTATAGAGGGCGGGATCTACGAGCAGTACTTC. Translation: CASSIEGGIYEQYF. This chain connects TRBV19 to TRBJ2-7; a weak D match, TRBD2 (6 bases). The V end lost 0 bases, the J end lost 3 bases, and 9 bases lay between the germline ends. This CDR3 has 14 amino acids. Germline V gene lookup returns CDR1 LNHDA and CDR2 SQIVND (reference sequence).